Below are 26 T cell receptor beta chains sequenced from a single sample in a study of sequential checkpoint blockade in melanoma. Sequencing was performed with immunoSEQ multiplex PCR; in TCRdb, only in-frame clones are kept and a portion is missing. The data hold roughly 30,000 clones, with roughly 85% observed a single time. Treatment described: randomized to nivolumab then ipilimumab (arm A) or the reverse (arm B). The sample was CD8+ T cells sorted from blood (inferred from file names), taken from a patient given nivolumab and ipilimumab in sequence. The receptors were sampled from a human donor with melanoma.

A few counts support this clone. The chain links TRBV28 to TRBJ2-7; D remains ambiguous. Trimming took 3 bases from V and 7 from J, leaving 10 bases between them. The germline gives CDR1 MDHEN, CDR2 SYDVKM. The length of the CDR3 is 12 residues. CDR3 residues: CASSFFSREQYF. CDR3 nucleotides: TGTGCCAGCAGTTTCTTTTCCCGGGAGCAGTACTTC.

The rearrangement joins TRBV28 to TRBJ2-1, with 8 bases identical to TRBD1. CDR1 is MDHEN, CDR2 SYDVKM, per germline. The CDR3 length is 15 residues. Germline trimming cut 5 bases from V and 10 bases from J; bases unmatched to any gene: 13. This CDR3 is CASSPYGQGGWEQFF. The CDR3 nucleotides are TGTGCCAGCAGTCCCTACGGACAGGGAGGATGGGAGCAGTTCTTC.

The J gene is TRBJ2-3, the V gene TRBV27; 10 nucleotides line up with TRBD2. V shed 3 bases, J shed 0 bases, and the junction held 9 bases outside the gene matches. Germline V CDR1 and CDR2: MNHEY, SMNVEV (reference sequence). This CDR3 is 18 amino acids long. CDR3 in DNA: TGTGCCAGCAGTTTGGAGCGGGGGGGGACCACTAGCACAGATACGCAGTATTTT. Translating it yields CASSLERGGTTSTDTQYF.

A single count supports this clone. The genes are TRBV13 and TRBJ1-1; the match to TRBD1 covers 9 bases. Trimming took 5 bases from V and 0 from J; bases not matched to a gene: 7. This CDR3 is 16 amino acids long. Germline V lookup: CDR1 PRHDT, CDR2 FYEKMQ (reference sequence). For the CDR3, the DNA is TGTGCCAGCAGCGCCCGGACAGGGGAGGTGAACACTGAAGCTTTCTTT. It codes for CASSARTGEVNTEAFF.

CDR3 nucleotides: TGCAGCGCCCAAACCGACCGGGGCTACGAGCAGTACTTC. Its translation: CSAQTDRGYEQYF. This chain uses TRBV29-1 with TRBJ2-7, with D maybe TRBD2 (5 bases). The CDR3 has 13 amino acids. The germline V gene has CDR1 SQVTM and CDR2 ANQGSEA. V dropped 7 bases and J dropped 3 bases, with 16 bases sitting between them.

This clone was counted a single time. The V gene is TRBV4-3, the J gene TRBJ1-2; 8 bases align to TRBD1. The CDR3 is 17 amino acids. The ends lost 2 bases at V and 5 bases at J; junction bases unmatched: 13. Germline V gene sequence: CDR1 LGHNA, CDR2 YSLEER. CDR3 nucleotides: TGCGCCAGCAGCCAACGATTTGACAGGGGCCGCAGGTATGGCTACACCTTC. It specifies CASSQRFDRGRRYGYTF.

CDR3 loop: CASSLAGSRTGINYGYTF. CDR3 DNA sequence: TGCGCCAGCAGCTTGGCGGGATCAAGGACAGGAATAAACTATGGCTACACCTTC. The chain joins TRBV5-1 to TRBJ1-2; TRBD1 aligns across 7 bases. In germline, CDR1 is SGHRS, CDR2 YFSETQ. V lost 0 bases and J lost 2; bases outside the gene matches: 13. This CDR3 comprises 18 residues. The complete variable domain, with remaining parts taken from reference TRBV5-1 and TRBJ1-2, reads KAGVTQTPRYLIKTRGQQVTLSCSPISGHRSVSWYQQTPGQGLQFLFEYFSETQRNKGNFPGRFSGRQFSNSRSEMNVSTLELGDSALYLCASSLAGSRTGINYGYTFGSGTRLTVV.

This sequence joins TRBV13 and TRBJ2-3; 9 nucleotides line up with TRBD2. CDR3 length: 17 residues. CDR1 and CDR2 from the germline V gene are PRHDT and FYEKMQ (reference sequence). The ends lost 5 bases at V and 1 base at J; junction bases unmatched: 10. In DNA form, the CDR3 reads TGTGCCAGCAGCCGGGGGCTAGCGGGGCCTCGCACAGATACGCAGTATTTT. It is translated as CASSRGLAGPRTDTQYF.

There are a few counts of this clone. The chain uses TRBV7-9 and TRBJ1-1; 7 bases are a match to TRBD1. The CDR3 length is 17 residues. From germline, CDR1 is SEHNR and CDR2 FQNEAQ (reference sequence). V trimming: 0 bases; J trimming: 5 bases; junction bases outside the gene matches: 12. CDR3 nucleotides: TGTGCCAGCAGCTTAGCGAGACAGGGTGAGGTGACGACTGAAGCTTTCTTT. Translating gives CASSLARQGEVTTEAFF.

This chain uses TRBV11-2 with TRBJ1-3; D call uncertain. Germline V gene data show CDR1 as SGHAT and CDR2 as FQNNGV. V was trimmed by 1 base and J by 3 bases, leaving 10 bases between them. The CDR3 is made up of 15 amino acids. This CDR3 is CASSLAWGGGNTIYF. The CDR3 DNA reads TGTGCCAGCAGCTTAGCGTGGGGAGGTGGAAACACCATATATTTT.

The chain joins TRBV4-1 to TRBJ1-5, with D possibly being TRBD1 (5 bases). The length of the CDR3 is 17 residues. In germline, CDR1 is MGHRA, CDR2 YSYEKL. Trimming shortened V by 1 base and J by 5 bases, and 18 bases separated the two germline ends. The CDR3 spells CASSQVLGERTDQPQHF. CDR3 DNA sequence: TGCGCCAGCAGCCAAGTTTTAGGGGAACGGACCGATCAGCCCCAGCATTTT.

The CDR3 DNA is TGTGCCAGCAGTGAAAAACAGACCCCCCGGAATTCACCCCTCCACTTT. Translating it yields CASSEKQTPRNSPLHF. V gene TRBV6-1 combines with J gene TRBJ1-6; D remains unclear. The CDR3 runs to 16 residues. CDR1 and CDR2 from the germline V gene are MNHNS and SASEGT. The V end lost 2 bases, the J end lost 7 bases, and 15 bases lay between the germline ends.

The chain links TRBV27 to TRBJ1-2; the D is unclear. The V and J ends lost 6 bases and 0 bases respectively, with 14 bases between them. The CDR3 contains 15 residues. CDR1 and CDR2 from the germline V gene are MNHEY and SMNVEV (reference sequence). CDR3 protein: CASSIWPLSNYGYTF. The CDR3 nucleotides are TGTGCCAGCAGCATATGGCCGCTTTCTAACTATGGCTACACCTTC.

V gene TRBV7-9 combines with J gene TRBJ1-2; 12 bases map to TRBD1. Germline CDR1 reads SEHNR; CDR2 reads FQNEAQ (reference sequence). The CDR3 is made up of 13 amino acids. V dropped 3 bases and J dropped 8; count of bases not matched to a gene: 1. The CDR3 loop is CASSFGTGGGYTF. CDR3 DNA sequence: TGTGCCAGCAGCTTCGGGACAGGGGGCGGCTACACCTTC.

The J gene is TRBJ2-5, the V gene TRBV7-9, with 7 positions matching TRBD2. CDR1 SEHNR and CDR2 FQNEAQ come from the germline V gene (reference sequence). V lost 8 bases to trimming and J lost 5 bases; unmatched junction nucleotides: 5. The CDR3 is 12 amino acids. CDR3 in amino acids: CASRLGGETQYF. The CDR3 nucleotides are TGTGCCAGCCGGCTCGGGGGGGAGACCCAGTACTTC.

The V gene is TRBV4-3, the J gene TRBJ1-1, with D perhaps matching TRBD1 (5 bases). The V gene lost 0 bases and the J gene lost 2 bases, with 10 bases spanning the gap. The V gene's germline CDR1 is LGHNA and CDR2 YSLEER. The CDR3 length is 15 residues. The DNA for the CDR3 is TGCGCCAGCAGCCAAGATCAGGGAACCAACACTGAAGCTTTCTTT. The encoded protein is CASSQDQGTNTEAFF.

V is TRBV19 and J is TRBJ1-1; 8 bases match TRBD1. V was pared by 3 bases and J by 5 bases, with 5 bases of the junction left unmatched. This CDR3 is built from 14 residues. The germline gives CDR1 LNHDA, CDR2 SQIVND (reference sequence). CDR3 residues: CASSMGQEETEAFF. The CDR3 DNA reads as TGTGCCAGTAGTATGGGACAGGAAGAGACTGAAGCTTTCTTT.

The chain recombines TRBV6-5 with TRBJ2-7; weak D call: TRBD1 (5 bases). CDR1 and CDR2 (germline): MNHEY, SVGAGI. V lost 0 bases, J lost 3 bases, and 12 bases lay in between. This CDR3 has 15 residues. The DNA of the CDR3 is TGTGCCAGCAGTTACTCGAACCCAGGGTACTACGAGCAGTACTTC. Amino acids: CASSYSNPGYYEQYF.

This chain connects TRBV7-9 to TRBJ2-3; TRBD1 agrees at 10 bases. With 2 bases clipped from V and 5 bases from J, the junction kept 10 bases outside the gene matches. The length of the CDR3 is 17 residues. CDR1 and CDR2 from the germline V gene are SEHNR and FQNEAQ (reference sequence). As DNA, the CDR3 is TGTGCCAGCAGCTTAAAGTGGACAGGGGGAAACGGAGATACGCAGTATTTT. Amino acids: CASSLKWTGGNGDTQYF.

This clone came up once. The chain employs TRBV27 and TRBJ2-3; 9 bases map to TRBD1. J was trimmed by 0 bases and V by 6 bases; bases with no gene match: 4. CDR1 and CDR2 from the germline V gene are MNHEY and SMNVEV (reference sequence). The length of the CDR3 is 15 residues. The DNA for the CDR3 is TGTGCCAGCAGGGTCGGGACAGGGAGCACAGATACGCAGTATTTT. Protein: CASRVGTGSTDTQYF.

This clone was seen a few times. The chain uses TRBV2 and TRBJ1-2; D may be TRBD1 (6 bases). Germline CDR1 reads SNHLY; CDR2 reads FYNNEI. The CDR3 totals 17 residues. V was pared by 2 bases and J by 3 bases, with 19 bases between. The CDR3 DNA reads as TGTGCCAGCAGTGAACCCGTTACGGGGGGCGCTTACTATGGCTACACCTTC. As protein: CASSEPVTGGAYYGYTF.

The V call is TRBV28, the J call TRBJ2-5; weak D call: TRBD2 (5 bases). The CDR3 extends over 14 amino acids. Germline assignment: CDR1 MDHEN and CDR2 SYDVKM. V was cut by 3 bases and J by 7 bases, with 15 bases left in between. CDR3 bases: TGTGCCAGCAGTTTGGGAGAGGTTAGGACGACCCAGTACTTC. Its translation: CASSLGEVRTTQYF. The full variable domain, completed using reference TRBV28 and TRBJ2-5, is DVKVTQSSRYLVKRTGEKVFLECVQDMDHENMFWYRQDPGLGLRLIYFSYDVKMKEKGDIPEGYSVSREKKERFSLILESASTNQTSMYLCASSLGEVRTTQYFGPGTRLLVL.

The CDR3 bases are TGTGCCAGCAGCGTAGAAGCGGGACAGGAATACTACGAGCAGTACTTC. It is translated as CASSVEAGQEYYEQYF. The chain joins TRBV9 to TRBJ2-7; tentatively, D is TRBD1 (8 bases). V was cut by 0 bases and J by 3 bases, with 16 bases left in between. CDR3 length: 16 amino acids. The V gene's germline CDR1 is SGDLS and CDR2 YYNGEE.

The chain carries TRBV9 and TRBJ2-3; 8 positions match TRBD2. Trimming took 1 base from V and 6 from J; bases not matched to a gene: 7. Germline lookup yields CDR1 SGDLS and CDR2 YYNGEE. The CDR3 is made up of 15 amino acids. CDR3 sequence: CASSVQSGGLDTQYF. CDR3 in DNA: TGTGCCAGCAGCGTACAATCGGGGGGGCTGGATACGCAGTATTTT. Based on the CDR3 plus reference TRBV9 and TRBJ2-3, the full variable domain is DSGVTQTPKHLITATGQRVTLRCSPRSGDLSVYWYQQSLDQGLQFLIQYYNGEERAKGNILERFSAQQFPDLHSELNLSSLELGDSALYFCASSVQSGGLDTQYFGPGTRLTVL.

In its sample, this clone was seen once. The J gene is TRBJ1-1, the V gene TRBV4-1, with 7 bases identical to TRBD1. The CDR3 extends over 14 amino acids. CDR1 is MGHRA, CDR2 YSYEKL, per germline. Germline trimming cut 1 base from V and 4 bases from J; bases unmatched to any gene: 3. As DNA, the CDR3 is TGCGCCAGCAGCCAAGGGCAGGGGGGCACTGAAGCTTTCTTT. Translating gives CASSQGQGGTEAFF.

This clone was recorded once. The chain links TRBV30 to TRBJ1-3; D perhaps matches TRBD1 (5 bases). Trimming left V 4 bases short and J 1 base short, with 8 bases between. CDR1 GTSNPN and CDR2 SVGIG come from the germline V gene (reference sequence). The length of the CDR3 is 13 residues. In DNA form, the CDR3 reads TGTGCCTGGAAAACAGGTTCTGGAAACACCATATATTTT. Translated: CAWKTGSGNTIYF.